These 29 T cell receptor beta chains came from one sample sequenced in a study of blood T cells in healthy people across ages. Through a sample-barcoded 5' primer and a J-beta primer mix, a second PCR was run for roughly 6 to 12 cycles. Via MiXCR, TCRdb re-called the 5' RACE reads, giving one row per CDR3 protein. The sample lists roughly 800,000 distinct CDR3 sequences, 20% to 25% occurring once. This sample also belongs to another study, concerning T cells of mothers and their children.

Material: blood. All receptors come from a boy younger than 18 in good health.

This clonotype was seen a few times. The gene calls are TRBV7-9 and TRBJ2-5; weak D call: TRBD2 (5 bases). The last part of the DNA fits TRBJ2-1 better; the J call may be wrong. In germline, CDR1 is SEHNR, CDR2 FQNEAQ (reference sequence). The CDR3 length is 15 residues. CDR3 protein: CASSSIRASSNEQFF. CDR3 nucleotides: TGTGCCAGCAGCTCAATTAGGGCTAGCTCTAATGAGCAGTTCTTC.

Only a few counts were recorded for this clonotype. The J gene is TRBJ2-1, the V gene TRBV6-6; TRBD2 matches at 10 bases. The germline gives CDR1 MNHNY, CDR2 SVGAGI (reference sequence). The junction had 4 bases not matched to a gene; V was cut back by 7 bases and J by 4 bases. The CDR3 covers 14 residues. The CDR3, as DNA: TGTGCCAGCAAGTTACTAGCGGGGTACAATGAGCAGTTCTTC. Translated: CASKLLAGYNEQFF.

The chain is built from TRBV4-3 and TRBJ2-7; D not resolved. The germline V gene has CDR1 LGHNA and CDR2 YSLEER. This CDR3 comprises 13 residues. V was cut by 0 bases and J by 6 bases, with 9 bases left in between. The CDR3 here is CASSQDRIGEQYF. CDR3 in DNA: TGCGCCAGCAGCCAAGATCGTATTGGCGAGCAGTACTTC.

CDR3 sequence: CASSLVGGALDTQYF. CDR3 nucleotide sequence: TGTGCCAGCAGCTTAGTCGGGGGAGCCTTGGATACGCAGTATTTT. This sequence joins TRBV7-2 and TRBJ2-3; perhaps TRBD2 as D (6 bases). Per germline, CDR1 SGHTA and CDR2 FQGNSA. The CDR3 is 15 residues long. Trimming left V 1 base short and J 6 bases short, with 14 bases between.

This clonotype was found a few times. The junction does not match germline at one end; this may be a read error. V and J are TRBV18 and TRBJ1-1; D might be TRBD1 (5 bases). The CDR3 totals 19 residues. Looked up from germline, CDR1 is KGHSH and CDR2 is LQKENI. This chain's CDR3 is CVSSPRIPTGDTMNTEAFF. The CDR3 region has the DNA TGTGTCAGCTCACCACGGATTCCCACAGGAGATACCATGAACACTGAAGCTTTCTTT.

This chain links TRBV9 with TRBJ2-3; possibly TRBD2 for D (6 bases). V was clipped by 1 base and J by 5 bases, with 14 bases between them. The CDR3 totals 15 residues. Germline-derived CDR1 and CDR2 are SGDLS and YYNGEE. CDR3 nucleotide sequence: TGTGCCAGCAGCGTAAATCCGGGAGATATAGATACGCAGTATTTT. Encoded protein: CASSVNPGDIDTQYF.

The chain is built from TRBV6-2 or TRBV6-3 and TRBJ2-6; 10 bases agree with TRBD2. From germline, CDR1 is MNHEY and CDR2 SVGEGT. The ends lost 5 bases at V and 0 bases at J; junction bases unmatched: 10. This CDR3 is built from 19 residues. Written as DNA, the CDR3 is TGTGCCAGCAGTCCCCGACCGGGACTAGCGTCCTCTGGGGCCAACGTCCTGACTTTC. Translating gives CASSPRPGLASSGANVLTF.

A few counts support this clonotype. V is TRBV29-1 and J is TRBJ2-7; 8 bases fit TRBD1. The V segment lost 1 base and the J segment 4 bases; nucleotides outside the gene matches: 3. The CDR3 runs to 13 residues. Per germline, CDR1 SQVTM and CDR2 ANQGSEA. CDR3 protein: CSVEVDREYEQYF. CDR3 nucleotide sequence: TGCAGCGTTGAAGTGGACAGGGAATACGAGCAGTACTTC.

This clonotype was picked up a small number of times. V and J are TRBV19 and TRBJ2-7; 7 bases are a match to TRBD2. Germline-derived CDR1 and CDR2 are LNHDA and SQIVND (reference sequence). The CDR3 covers 14 residues. Germline trimming cut 2 bases from V and 7 bases from J; bases unmatched to any gene: 8. Here the CDR3 DNA reads TGTGCCAGTAGTATAAGCGGGACGAACTTGGAGCAGTACTTC. Translation gives CASSISGTNLEQYF.

This clonotype was counted only a few times. The chain employs TRBV6-2 or TRBV6-3 and TRBJ2-1; 12 bases align to TRBD2. Germline V gives CDR1 MNHEY, CDR2 SVGEGT. The J segment lost 0 bases and the V segment lost 6 bases, leaving 9 bases of the junction unmatched. The CDR3 has 18 residues. CDR3 in amino acids: CASRPTSGGPSSYNEQFF. CDR3 coding DNA: TGTGCCAGCAGACCGACTAGCGGGGGACCGAGCTCCTACAATGAGCAGTTCTTC.

The gene calls are TRBV29-1 and TRBJ1-1; D unresolved. The CDR3 loop spans 12 amino acids. V lost 3 bases and J 5 bases, leaving 10 bases between the germline ends. Germline CDR1 reads SQVTM; CDR2 reads ANQGSEA. CDR3 sequence: CSVDLGRTEAFF. CDR3 in DNA: TGCAGCGTTGATCTGGGAAGAACTGAAGCTTTCTTT.

This clonotype occurred a few times. V and J are TRBV18 and TRBJ1-1, with TRBD1 identical over 8 bases. The junction had 5 bases not matched to a gene; V was cut back by 5 bases and J by 6 bases. This CDR3 has 13 amino acids. Germline assignment: CDR1 KGHSH and CDR2 LQKENI. Written as DNA, the CDR3 is TGTGCCAGCTCAGGACAGGGATGGGCTGAAGCTTTCTTT. This sequence encodes CASSGQGWAEAFF.

The chain joins TRBV5-1 to TRBJ1-1; 7 nucleotides align to TRBD1. CDR1 is SGHRS and CDR2 is YFSETQ in the germline V gene. The CDR3 runs 16 residues. Trimming removed 4 bases from V and 0 bases from J; junction bases left unmatched: 9. The CDR3 spells CASSEQTGSMNTEAFF. Here the CDR3 DNA reads TGCGCCAGCAGCGAGCAGACAGGGTCGATGAACACTGAAGCTTTCTTT.

The chain links TRBV13 to TRBJ1-1, with unresolved D. The germline gives CDR1 PRHDT, CDR2 FYEKMQ (reference sequence). V lost 6 bases and J 1 base, leaving 12 bases between the germline ends. The CDR3 extends over 14 amino acids. The DNA of the CDR3 is TGTGCCAGCAGGAACCGGGCCCCGAACACTGAAGCTTTCTTT. Translated: CASRNRAPNTEAFF. The full variable domain, rest sourced from reference TRBV13 and TRBJ1-1, is AAGVIQSPRHLIKEKRETATLKCYPIPRHDTVYWYQQGPGQDPQFLISFYEKMQSDKGSIPDRFSAQQFSDYHSELNMSSLELGDSALYFCASRNRAPNTEAFFGQGTRLTVV.

The chain links TRBV4-1 to TRBJ2-5, with D perhaps matching TRBD1 (5 bases). The J call is in doubt because the DNA end fits TRBJ2-7 better. Germline loops: CDR1 MGHRA, CDR2 YSYEKL. This CDR3 is 13 amino acids long. The CDR3 sequence is CASSQFSGYEQYF. The CDR3 DNA reads TGCGCCAGCAGCCAATTCTCAGGGTACGAGCAGTACTTC.

This clonotype was detected a few times. CDR3 bases: TGTGCCAGCAGCTTAACGGGGGGGAGCGAGCAGTACTTC. Protein: CASSLTGGSEQYF. J is TRBJ2-7 and V is TRBV7-3, with 7 bases matching TRBD2. This CDR3 is 13 amino acids long. V lost 0 bases and J lost 6; bases outside the gene matches: 2. Germline V CDR1 and CDR2: SGHTA, FQGTGA.

The chain links TRBV5-1 to TRBJ2-3; D possibly corresponds to TRBD2 (6 bases). The CDR3 is 15 residues long. CDR1 is SGHRS and CDR2 is YFSETQ in the germline V gene. V gave up 2 bases and J gave up 2 bases, with 12 bases separating them. CDR3 sequence reads: CASSFWGEITDTQYF. The CDR3 coding sequence is TGCGCCAGCAGCTTCTGGGGGGAGATCACAGATACGCAGTATTTT.

This clonotype occurred a few times. The CDR3 protein is CASSLGDDNSPLHF. Written as DNA, the CDR3 is TGCGCCAGCAGCTTGGGGGACGATAATTCACCCCTCCACTTT. The rearrangement uses TRBV5-1 and TRBJ1-6; possibly TRBD1 for D (5 bases). Trimming pared 0 bases from V and 5 bases from J, leaving 6 bases between. Germline V lookup: CDR1 SGHRS, CDR2 YFSETQ. The CDR3 runs to 14 residues.

Notes on this clonotype: The junction departs from the called germline gene at one end, perhaps through a read error. This chain uses TRBV6-6 with TRBJ2-7, with D perhaps matching TRBD1 or TRBD2 (5 bases each). This CDR3 spans 14 amino acids. Germline CDR1 reads MNHNY; CDR2 reads SVGAGI (reference sequence). Here the CDR3 reads CTSSSLGPVHEQYF. CDR3 in DNA: TGTACCAGCAGTTCCCTGGGACCCGTCCACGAGCAGTACTTC.

The table lists this clonotype with a few counts. The rearrangement joins TRBV10-3 to TRBJ2-1; 13 bases are shared with TRBD2. V lost 9 bases and J lost 0; bases outside the gene matches: 5. The CDR3 extends over 16 amino acids. CDR1 is ENHRY and CDR2 is SYGVKD in the germline V gene. As DNA, the CDR3 is TGTGCCATTGGGACTAGCGGGACAAGCTCCTACAATGAGCAGTTCTTC. Encoded protein: CAIGTSGTSSYNEQFF.

The chain employs TRBV11-2 and TRBJ2-3, with D uncertain. CDR1 SGHAT and CDR2 FQNNGV come from the germline V gene. Trimming left V 0 bases short and J 4 bases short, with 5 bases between. The CDR3 covers 13 residues. CDR3: CASSLEDPDTQYF. CDR3 in DNA: TGTGCCAGCAGCTTAGAAGATCCAGATACGCAGTATTTT.

In its sample, this clonotype was seen a few times. V and J are TRBV3-1 and TRBJ1-2; 10 bases map to TRBD1. J lost 8 bases, V lost 2 bases, and 11 bases had no gene match. Per the germline V gene, CDR1 is LGHDT and CDR2 is YNNKEL (reference sequence). There are 16 residues in the CDR3. DNA of the CDR3: TGTGCCAGCAGCCAACCGACCGGGACAGGGGAGAGAGGCTACACCTTC. Its protein is CASSQPTGTGERGYTF.

This clonotype occurred many times. This rearrangement joins TRBV20-1 to TRBJ2-3, with unresolved D. This CDR3 region has 11 residues. CDR1 DFQATT and CDR2 SNEGSKA come from the germline V gene (reference sequence). V lost 7 bases, J lost 6 bases, and 11 bases lay in between. DNA for the CDR3: TGCAGTGGTCTCCCTGGGGATACGCAGTATTTT. It codes for CSGLPGDTQYF.

Ten or more counts support this clonotype. This rearrangement joins TRBV2 to TRBJ2-7, with D perhaps matching TRBD1 (6 bases). The germline CDR1 and CDR2 sequences are SNHLY and FYNNEI. This CDR3 contains 15 residues. V dropped 6 bases and J dropped 0 bases, with 15 bases sitting between them. The DNA for the CDR3 is TGTGCCAGCAGCGGGACAAGACTTAGCTCCTACGAGCAGTACTTC. Amino acid sequence: CASSGTRLSSYEQYF.

The chain employs TRBV6-1 and TRBJ1-2; 7 bases are a match to TRBD1. V lost 6 bases, J lost 0 bases, and 1 base stayed unmatched. The germline V gene has CDR1 MNHNS and CDR2 SASEGT. The CDR3 has 13 residues. The CDR3 DNA reads TGTGCCAGCAGGCAGGGGGCTAACTATGGCTACACCTTC. Amino acids: CASRQGANYGYTF.

The rearrangement uses TRBV7-9 and TRBJ2-5; the D gene could be TRBD1 or TRBD2 (6 bases each). V was trimmed by 3 bases and J by 5 bases, leaving 13 bases between them. CDR3 size: 14 residues. The V gene's germline CDR1 is SEHNR and CDR2 FQNEAQ (reference sequence). The DNA of the CDR3 is TGTGCCAGCAGCTTTTTCGGGGGCGCGGAGACCCAGTACTTC. It is translated as CASSFFGGAETQYF.

On this clonotype itself: A read error may account for a junction end that differs from germline. The chain is built from TRBV7-6 and TRBJ2-7; either TRBD1 or TRBD2 may fit D (6 bases each). Germline V gene data show CDR1 as SGHVS and CDR2 as FNYEAQ. The CDR3 runs 17 residues. In DNA form, the CDR3 reads TGTGTCAGCAGCTTGGCGAGCACAGGGAGGCTACCCTACGAGCAGTACTTC. Protein product: CVSSLASTGRLPYEQYF.

This clonotype was observed a few times. At one end, the junction sequence differs from germline, possibly due to a read error. The J gene is TRBJ2-5, the V gene TRBV5-1; TRBD1 matches at 9 bases. The DNA end is more similar to TRBJ2-7, so the J call may be wrong. The CDR3 length is 15 residues. The germline gives CDR1 SGHRS, CDR2 YFSETQ. The CDR3 region has the DNA TGCGCCAGCAGGCAGGGACAGGGCCTCTCCTGCGAGCAGTACTTC. Its translation is CASRQGQGLSCEQYF.

J is TRBJ2-3 and V is TRBV4-3; 9 bases line up with TRBD2. Germline CDR1 is LGHNA and CDR2 is YSLEER. The V gene end was trimmed by 0 bases and the J gene end by 0 bases; junction bases not matched to a gene: 22. CDR3 length: 23 amino acids. As DNA, the CDR3 is TGCGCCAGCAGCCAAGAGGGTACGGGGCTAGCGGGGCTCCAAAAGCCTAGCACAGATACGCAGTATTTT. It yields the protein CASSQEGTGLAGLQKPSTDTQYF.